The present T cell receptor (delta chain) was sequenced within a study of gamma-delta T cells after stem cell transplantation. CDR1 GEAIGNYY and CDR2 EKD come from the germline V gene. V shed 1 base, J shed 8 bases, and the junction held 10 bases outside the gene matches. The CDR3 totals 16 residues. TCRdb fed the RT-PCR reads into CATT to redo clone calling. The table lists about 2,300 delta-chain clones, less than 2% of them singletons. The gene calls are TRDV2 and TRDJ1; 12 bases align to TRDD3. The sequencing input was gamma-delta T cells. The receptor was isolated from a human donor. It is not recorded whose cells these are; they may come from a transplant donor. For the CDR3, the DNA is TGTGCCTGTGACACTCTCCGTACTGGGGGATACAAAAAACTCATCTTT. Residues: CACDTLRTGGYKKLIF.